Listed here are 20 T cell receptor beta chains from one sample, sequenced in a study of cytomegalovirus exposure and HLA in healthy donors. The PCR made use of 60 Vbeta and 13 Jbeta primers. The data were produced by immunoSEQ multiplex PCR, yet TCRdb's version contains in-frame clones alone and is incomplete. The sample table includes around 100,000 clones. The source material was PBMCs. The receptors here all came from a man between 35 and 55 years old in good health and CMV-seronegative.

The genes are TRBV6-1 and TRBJ1-1; 9 bases align to TRBD1. Unmatched junction bases numbered 3, after V lost 8 bases and J lost 5 bases. Germline CDR1 MNHNS, CDR2 SASEGT. The CDR3 sequence is 12 residues long. The CDR3 reads CASDRGGTEAFF. The CDR3 DNA reads TGTGCCAGCGACAGGGGGGGGACTGAAGCTTTCTTT.

V and J are TRBV11-2 and TRBJ2-2; 9 bases line up with TRBD2. Losses at the gene ends were 4 bases for V and 4 bases for J; bases not matched to a gene: 1. Germline assignment: CDR1 SGHAT and CDR2 FQNNGV. The CDR3 length is 14 residues. The CDR3, as DNA: TGTGCCAGCAGCTCACTAGCGGGCACCGGGGAGCTGTTTTTT. Translating it yields CASSSLAGTGELFF.

This rearrangement joins TRBV7-2 to TRBJ2-2; tentative D call: TRBD2 (5 bases). The length of the CDR3 is 15 residues. Germline values: CDR1 SGHTA, CDR2 FQGNSA. The V gene lost 5 bases and the J gene lost 4 bases, with 14 bases spanning the gap. In DNA form, the CDR3 reads TGTGCCAGCAGCAACCGTGGGGAGTTCACCGGGGAGCTGTTTTTT. It translates to CASSNRGEFTGELFF.

The V and J genes are TRBV7-6 and TRBJ2-2; a possible D gene is TRBD2 (6 bases). There are 15 residues in the CDR3. Germline values: CDR1 SGHVS, CDR2 FNYEAQ. Between the trimmed V and J ends, which lost 6 bases and 4 bases, there was a span of 15 bases. The CDR3 coding sequence is TGTGCCAGCAGACAAACAGCGGGCTTCACCGGGGAGCTGTTTTTT. Residues: CASRQTAGFTGELFF.

The chain joins TRBV6-1 to TRBJ2-7; 13 nucleotides align to TRBD2. After removal of 4 bases from V and 2 bases from J, the junction contained 2 bases not matched to a gene. The germline gives CDR1 MNHNS, CDR2 SASEGT. There are 15 residues in the CDR3. CDR3 amino acids: CASSVGLAGTYEQYF. CDR3 sequence (DNA): TGTGCCAGCAGTGTGGGACTAGCGGGGACCTACGAGCAGTACTTC.

The gene calls are TRBV6-5 and TRBJ2-1; possible D gene TRBD2, 6 bases. V dropped 2 bases and J dropped 10 bases, with 18 bases sitting between them. The V gene's germline CDR1 is MNHEY and CDR2 SVGAGI. The CDR3 has 15 residues. The CDR3 DNA reads as TGTGCCAGCAGTTACCGAGGGACTTACCCTCGGGAGCAGTTCTTC. Translating gives CASSYRGTYPREQFF.

A remark on this clone: A junction end diverges from the germline sequence, so it may reflect a read error. The V and J genes are TRBV30 and TRBJ2-7; D remains unclear. This CDR3 spans 12 amino acids. Germline assignment: CDR1 GTSNPN and CDR2 SVGIG (reference sequence). The CDR3 loop is CAWSTGSLESNF. The CDR3 region has the DNA TGTGCCTGGAGTACCGGATCGCTAGAGTCGAACTTC.

The chain uses TRBV30 and TRBJ2-1, with 8 bases identical to TRBD2. This CDR3 spans 18 amino acids. Germline CDR1 GTSNPN, CDR2 SVGIG (reference sequence). The V gene end was trimmed by 0 bases and the J gene end by 4 bases; junction bases not matched to a gene: 14. CDR3 bases: TGTGCCTGGAGTGTACTCCCCCCCGCGGGGGGCCAATACAATGAGCAGTTCTTC. Its protein product is CAWSVLPPAGGQYNEQFF.

This sequence joins TRBV9 and TRBJ2-5, with TRBD1 as a possible D gene (5 bases). Germline CDR1 reads SGDLS; CDR2 reads YYNGEE. The CDR3 is 12 residues long. The V gene lost 0 bases and the J gene lost 5 bases, with 5 bases spanning the gap. The CDR3 is CASSVEGETQYF. The CDR3 DNA is TGTGCCAGCAGCGTAGAGGGGGAGACCCAGTACTTC.

The chain recombines TRBV6-5 with TRBJ2-5; a weak D match, TRBD2 (7 bases). The ends were cut back, 7 bases at V and 3 bases at J, with 18 bases in the middle. Germline CDR1 and CDR2: MNHEY and SVGAGI. The CDR3 runs 15 residues. CDR3 amino acids: CASKTRGGREETQYF. CDR3 DNA sequence: TGTGCCAGCAAAACGAGGGGGGGACGGGAAGAGACCCAGTACTTC.

J is TRBJ2-3 and V is TRBV29-1, with D possibly being TRBD2 (5 bases). Germline CDR1 and CDR2: SQVTM and ANQGSEA. Trimming cost V 3 bases and J 2 bases, with 21 bases left between them. This CDR3 region has 17 residues. DNA for the CDR3: TGCAGCGTTGATAGAGGCCGGAGGCCGGGAATCACAGATACGCAGTATTTT. This codes for CSVDRGRRPGITDTQYF.

The rearrangement uses TRBV5-1 and TRBJ2-1; TRBD2 aligns across 13 bases. The CDR3 contains 16 residues. Germline V gene data show CDR1 as SGHRS and CDR2 as YFSETQ. With 3 bases clipped from V and 5 bases from J, the junction kept 5 bases outside the gene matches. The CDR3 coding sequence is TGCGCCAGCAGCTCGGGACTAGCGGGACCAAACAATGAGCAGTTCTTC. This codes for CASSSGLAGPNNEQFF. The full variable domain, its missing parts supplied by reference TRBV5-1 and TRBJ2-1, is KAGVTQTPRYLIKTRGQQVTLSCSPISGHRSVSWYQQTPGQGLQFLFEYFSETQRNKGNFPGRFSGRQFSNSRSEMNVSTLELGDSALYLCASSSGLAGPNNEQFFGPGTRLTVL.

V is TRBV7-6 and J is TRBJ2-5; D may be TRBD1 (6 bases). The DNA end is a closer match to TRBJ2-7, so the J assignment may be wrong. This CDR3 contains 16 residues. Germline CDR1 SGHVS, CDR2 FNYEAQ. The CDR3 coding sequence is TGTGCCAGCAGCCCAGGGGTGGGTCCTCCTGGCTACGAGCAGTACTTC. It translates to CASSPGVGPPGYEQYF.

The chain is built from TRBV27 and TRBJ2-7; 9 bases match TRBD1. Germline V gives CDR1 MNHEY, CDR2 SMNVEV (reference sequence). J lost 3 bases, V lost 4 bases, and 10 bases had no gene match. This CDR3 region has 16 residues. The CDR3 DNA reads TGTGCCAGCAGTTCGGGACAGGGAGGGAAATACTACGAGCAGTACTTC. Its translation is CASSSGQGGKYYEQYF.

This chain connects TRBV23-1 to TRBJ1-2; tentative D call: TRBD1 (6 bases). TRBV23-1 is identified as an open reading frame with a role that is uncertain. The CDR3 contains 15 residues. Between the trimmed V and J ends, which lost 4 bases and 6 bases, there was a span of 18 bases. The CDR3 region is CASSLPQGRDDGYTF. The CDR3 region has the DNA TGCGCCAGCAGTCTCCCCCAGGGGAGGGACGATGGCTACACCTTC.

In the case of this clone: One end of the junction varies from germline; a read error may be responsible. This CDR3 is also generated by other DNA sequences in the sample. This rearrangement joins TRBV5-4 to TRBJ2-3; 7 nucleotides match TRBD2. Germline V gives CDR1 SGHNT, CDR2 YYREEE (reference sequence). This CDR3 contains 15 residues. For the CDR3, the DNA is TGCGCCAGCAGCTTGATGGGGGGGACCGGAGATACGCAGTATTTT. It encodes CASSLMGGTGDTQYF.

The rearrangement uses TRBV19 and TRBJ2-1, with 9 bases aligning to TRBD2. CDR1 LNHDA and CDR2 SQIVND come from the germline V gene (reference sequence). The trim removed 4 bases at V and 2 bases at J, leaving 6 bases unmatched. CDR3 length: 16 amino acids. The CDR3 region has the DNA TGTGCCAGTAGTAGCGGGGGGGCCGGGACCTACAATGAGCAGTTCTTC. It yields the protein CASSSGGAGTYNEQFF.

The V and J genes are TRBV7-2 and TRBJ2-5; tentative D call: TRBD1 (5 bases). Trimming stripped 3 bases from V and 2 bases from J, with 10 bases between. Germline-derived CDR1 and CDR2 are SGHTA and FQGNSA. This CDR3 contains 14 residues. The CDR3 region is CASSFVKGQETQYF. The CDR3 DNA sequence: TGTGCCAGCAGCTTCGTCAAGGGGCAAGAGACCCAGTACTTC.

V is TRBV6-5 and J is TRBJ2-7; 8 bases agree with TRBD1. CDR1 and CDR2 (germline): MNHEY, SVGAGI. V lost 5 bases, J lost 2 bases, and 8 bases stayed unmatched. This CDR3 is built from 15 residues. CDR3 sequence reads: CASSNFRQGPYEQYF. CDR3 sequence (DNA): TGTGCCAGCAGTAACTTTAGACAGGGGCCCTACGAGCAGTACTTC.

V is TRBV20-1 and J is TRBJ1-1; the D is unclear. The CDR3 has 11 residues. Trimming removed 4 bases from V and 11 bases from J, with 14 bases in between. In germline, CDR1 is DFQATT, CDR2 SNEGSKA (reference sequence). The CDR3 loop reads CSAIGSTEAFF. CDR3 DNA: TGCAGTGCTATTGGGTCCACAGAGGCTTTCTTT.